This entry is about one T cell receptor beta chain. Here immunoSEQ multiplex PCR was the method, and the copy in TCRdb shows in-frame clones only, minus some. Of 350,000 to 450,000 clones listed, roughly 90% are singletons. The data are from a study of Ad26.COV2.S vaccination and SARS-CoV-2 variants. Treatment of the sample: roughly 20 received Ad26.COV2.S at low or high dose, single or two shots; 5 received placebo; per-sample allocation not given. Day 63 following the first vaccine or placebo injection was when the samples were taken. This TCR was sampled from a person aged 18 to 65 who received the Ad26.COV2.S COVID-19 vaccine or a placebo. The material was peripheral blood, obtained in a trial of Ad26.COV2.S vaccine versus placebo.

CDR3 coding DNA: TGTGCCAGCAGCTTAGCGGACAGGGATGAGCAGTTCTTC. This translates into CASSLADRDEQFF. The chain is built from TRBV7-2 and TRBJ2-1; 8 bases map to TRBD1. With 0 bases clipped from V and 8 bases from J, the junction kept 0 bases outside the gene matches. From germline, CDR1 is SGHTA and CDR2 FQGNSA. The CDR3 covers 13 residues.